The rows below give T cell receptor beta chains drawn from one sample of a study of CD8 T cells in ankylosing spondylitis. TCRdb analysed the 5' RACE reads with MiXCR anew, one entry per CDR3 protein. The repertoire holds fewer than 450,000 distinct CDR3 sequences, 17% seen once, with about 0.94% in the top ten. Sequencing input: blood, either unsorted or a sorted T cell fraction (not recorded which). All receptors come from a male donor with ankylosing spondylitis. The CDR3 runs from the conserved cysteine through the conserved F or W. D genes are given only for firm matches. The listing skips clone size in some rows; elsewhere it reads once, few, many or a size class.

>many|-|TRBJ2-7|TRBV29-1
TGCAGCGTTGAAGATACGTCAAGGGGACTCAACTACGAGCAGTACTTC
CSVEDTSRGLNYEQYF
>-|-|TRBJ1-1|TRBV6-1
TGTGCCAGCAGTGATCCTTCAGGGGCCACTGAAGCTTTCTTT
CASSDPSGATEAFF
>-|-|TRBJ2-7|TRBV15
TGTGCCACCAGCAGCGGGGCCTACGAGCAGTACTTC
CATSSGAYEQYF
>-|-|TRBJ1-5|TRBV19
TGTGCCAGTAGTATAGAGCCCGCCGGGGCGGCCACAATTCAGCCCCAGCATTTT
CASSIEPAGAATIQPQHF
>-|-|TRBJ1-4|TRBV2
TGTGCCAGCAGTGAGTTGGGGGAAAAACTGTTTTTT
CASSELGEKLFF
>few|TRBD2|TRBJ2-3|TRBV5-1
TGCGCCAGCAGCCCAATAAGCGGGAGCGTGGCAGATACGCAGTATTTT
CASSPISGSVADTQYF
>many|TRBD2|TRBJ2-7|TRBV7-6
TGTGCCAGCAGCTTAGAACTAGCGGAGACCTCCTACGAGCAGTACTTC
CASSLELAETSYEQYF
>-|TRBD2|TRBJ2-1|TRBV5-4
TGTGCCAGCAGCTTGGGTTTAGGCCAAAGAATCGGGACTAGAAACTACAATGAGCAGTTCTTC
CASSLGLGQRIGTRNYNEQFF
>many|-|TRBJ2-1|TRBV13
TGTGCCAGCAGCTTGTCTCCGGGGGAGCAGTTCTTC
CASSLSPGEQFF
>-|-|TRBJ1-5|TRBV6-1
TGTGCCAGCAGTGCCCGTCCCAATAGCAATCAGCCCCAGCATTTT
CASSARPNSNQPQHF
>many|-|TRBJ2-1|TRBV5-1
TGCGCCAGCAGCTTGGACGGGAGCTCCTACAATGAGCAGTTCTTC
CASSLDGSSYNEQFF
>-|TRBD1|TRBJ2-2|TRBV12-3/TRBV12-4
TGTGCCAGCAGGCGCACACGGGACAGGGTTAGCACCGGGGAGCTGTTTTTT
CASRRTRDRVSTGELFF
>-|-|TRBJ2-7|TRBV18
TGTGCCAGCTCACCCCCCGGGATCGGATACTACGAGCAGTACTTC
CASSPPGIGYYEQYF
>few|TRBD1|TRBJ2-4|TRBV29-1
TGCAGCGCTGGGGACAGCGCCAAAAACATTCAGTACTTC
CSAGDSAKNIQYF
>-|-|TRBJ2-7|TRBV5-1
TGCGCCAGCATGGGGGACGGATTGTACGAGCAGTACTTC
CASMGDGLYEQYF
>-|-|TRBJ2-5|TRBV2
TGTGCCAGCGGCCGGAACCTACTGACGGTAGAGACCCAGTACTTC
CASGRNLLTVETQYF
>-|-|TRBJ2-3|TRBV3-1
TGTGCCAGCAGCCAATTCGGAAGAGATACGCAGTATTTT
CASSQFGRDTQYF
>few|-|TRBJ2-1|TRBV25-1
TGTGCCAGCAGTGTTTCGGGCGTGCTGAATGAGCAGTTCTTC
CASSVSGVLNEQFF
>few|TRBD1|TRBJ2-7|TRBV15
TGTGCCACCAGCTGGGACAGGGTTTCCTACGAGCAGTACTTC
CATSWDRVSYEQYF
>once|-|TRBJ2-1|TRBV19
TGTGCCAGTAGTGACTCCGACAGCTCCTACAATGAGCAGTTCTTC
CASSDSDSSYNEQFF
>-|-|TRBJ1-1|TRBV29-1
TGCAGCGTGAACTACAGGGTGAACACTGAAGCTTTCTTT
CSVNYRVNTEAFF
>-|-|TRBJ2-7|TRBV14
TGTGCCAGCAGCCAAGCACACAGCGAGCAGTACTTC
CASSQAHSEQYF
>many|-|TRBJ2-1|TRBV7-2
TGTGCCAGCAGCCTAATAGGCAATGAGCAGTTCTTC
CASSLIGNEQFF
>few|-|TRBJ1-1|TRBV4-1
TGCGCCAGCAGCATCCGGACAGAGGGGTTAGCTTTCTTT
CASSIRTEGLAFF
>-|-|TRBJ1-2|TRBV7-2
TGTGCCAGCAGCCCTCCTCCAGGGAGCTATGGCTACACCTTC
CASSPPPGSYGYTF
>-|TRBD1|TRBJ2-1|TRBV4-2
TGTGCCAGCAGCCAAGGAGGGGGACAGGGCCTAAACAATGAGCAGTTCTTC
CASSQGGGQGLNNEQFF
>-|-|TRBJ1-4|TRBV5-1
TGCGCCAGCAGCTTGGCCCCAGGGACCAATGAAAAACTGTTTTTT
CASSLAPGTNEKLFF
>many|TRBD1|TRBJ2-1|TRBV12-3/TRBV12-4
TGTGCCAGCAGTTCGCCCGGGACAGGGGCCTATGAGCAGTTCTTC
CASSSPGTGAYEQFF
>many|-|TRBJ1-1|TRBV12-3/TRBV12-4
TGTGCCAGCAGTTTAGGTACAGGGTTGGGCACTGAAGCTTTCTTT
CASSLGTGLGTEAFF
>few|-|TRBJ2-7|TRBV12-3/TRBV12-4
TGTGCCAGCAGCTCGACGAGGGACTGGCAGTACTTC
CASSSTRDWQYF
>-|TRBD1|TRBJ1-2|TRBV27
TGTGCCAGCAAACGGACCGGGACAGAGTATGGCTACACCTTC
CASKRTGTEYGYTF
>few|TRBD2|TRBJ2-5|TRBV5-1
TGCGCCAGCACCAGACTAGCGGGGCACCAAGAGACCCAGTACTTC
CASTRLAGHQETQYF
>few|-|TRBJ2-7|TRBV23-1
TGCGCCAGCAGTGTGACAGGTCGGCCCTACGAGCAGTACTTC
CASSVTGRPYEQYF
>few|-|TRBJ1-5|TRBV24-1
TGTGCCACCACCGGGACGGGACTTTTTAGCAATCAGCCCCAGCATTTT
CATTGTGLFSNQPQHF
>few|-|TRBJ1-2|TRBV7-2
TGTGCCAGCAGCCTCCCGGGGGCGCCTTATGGCTACACCTTC
CASSLPGAPYGYTF
>many|-|TRBJ1-6|TRBV5-1
TGCGCCAGCAGCTTGGAGGCAGCATCCTATAATTCACCCCTCCACTTT
CASSLEAASYNSPLHF
>many|-|TRBJ1-1|TRBV12-3/TRBV12-4
TGTGCCAGCAGTCCCCGGGTTACTATTGACACTGAAGCTTTCTTT
CASSPRVTIDTEAFF
>-|TRBD1|TRBJ1-5|TRBV7-2
TGTGCCAGCAGCCTAGACAGGGCGGGTCAGCCCCAGCATTTT
CASSLDRAGQPQHF
>many|TRBD2|TRBJ2-1|TRBV5-1
TGCGCCAGCAGCTTGGGAGCGGGGGGAAGTGAGCAGTTCTTC
CASSLGAGGSEQFF
>few|TRBD2|TRBJ2-3|TRBV5-5
TGTGCCAGCAGCTTGGATAGCGGGGGCACAGATACGCAGTATTTT
CASSLDSGGTDTQYF
>-|TRBD1|TRBJ1-5|TRBV3-1
TGTGCCAGCAGCCAATCGGACAGGGCCCTCCAGTCCCAGCATTTT
CASSQSDRALQSQHF
>few|-|TRBJ1-3|TRBV12-3/TRBV12-4
TGTGCCAGCAGTTCCACTGACAGCTACTCTGGAAACACCATATATTTT
CASSSTDSYSGNTIYF
>-|-|TRBJ1-1|TRBV20-1
TGCAGTGCCCTTGAGGTGGGGAACACTGAAGCTTTCTTT
CSALEVGNTEAFF
>-|-|TRBJ1-3|TRBV29-1
TGCAGCGTAGCTAGACAGGACGCCTCTGGAAACACCATATATTTT
CSVARQDASGNTIYF
>-|-|TRBJ2-1|TRBV20-1
TGCAGTGCCCCAGGGGGCGGGAGGTTGTTCAATGAGCAGTTCTTC
CSAPGGGRLFNEQFF
>many|-|TRBJ2-5|TRBV12-3/TRBV12-4
TGTGCCAGCACACTAAACGGGGACCAAGAGACCCAGTACTTC
CASTLNGDQETQYF
>-|-|TRBJ1-2|TRBV5-1
TGCGCCAGCAGACGACCCGAACAGTCTAACTATGGCTACACCTTC
CASRRPEQSNYGYTF
>many|-|TRBJ2-7|TRBV21-1
TGTGCCAGCAGCAAGGGACAGGGGGCACTCAAGCAGTACTTC
CASSKGQGALKQYF
>-|-|TRBJ2-2|TRBV6-2/TRBV6-3
TGTGCCAGCGGGGAACAGGGCAAGTCGAACACCGGGGAGCTGTTTTTT
CASGEQGKSNTGELFF
>few|-|TRBJ1-6|TRBV14
TGTGCCAGCAGCCAAGAAGGTGGTCGTGTATATAATTCACCCCTCCACTTT
CASSQEGGRVYNSPLHF
>few|-|TRBJ2-2|TRBV2
TGTGCCAGCAGTGAAGCGTTTACCGGGGAGCTGTTTTTT
CASSEAFTGELFF
>-|-|TRBJ1-2|TRBV29-1
TGCAGCGTTCTAGGGGATGGGGGAGGCTATGGCTACACCTTC
CSVLGDGGGYGYTF
>many|TRBD1|TRBJ1-2|TRBV30
TGTGCCTGGAGTGGGACAGGGGGCTTCTATGGCTACACCTTC
CAWSGTGGFYGYTF
>few|TRBD1|TRBJ2-7|TRBV7-2
TGTGCCAGCAGCTTAGTGGTGACAGGGGTTAACGAGCAGTACTTC
CASSLVVTGVNEQYF